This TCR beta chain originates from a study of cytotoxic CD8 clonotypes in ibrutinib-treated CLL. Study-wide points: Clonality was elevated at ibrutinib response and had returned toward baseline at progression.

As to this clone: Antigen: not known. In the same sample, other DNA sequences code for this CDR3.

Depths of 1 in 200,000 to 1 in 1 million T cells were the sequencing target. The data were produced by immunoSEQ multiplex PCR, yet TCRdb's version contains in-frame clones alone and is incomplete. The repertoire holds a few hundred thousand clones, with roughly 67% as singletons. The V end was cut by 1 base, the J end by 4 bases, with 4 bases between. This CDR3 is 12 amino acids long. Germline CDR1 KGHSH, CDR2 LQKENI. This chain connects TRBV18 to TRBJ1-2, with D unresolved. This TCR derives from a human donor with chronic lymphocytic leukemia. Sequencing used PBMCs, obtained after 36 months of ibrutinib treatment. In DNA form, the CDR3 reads TGTGCCAGCTCACCACAGGGCTATGGCTACACCTTC. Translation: CASSPQGYGYTF.